Below are 5 T cell receptor beta chains sequenced from a single sample in a study of cytomegalovirus exposure and HLA in healthy donors. The PCR made use of 60 Vbeta and 13 Jbeta primers. Generated by immunoSEQ multiplex PCR, the TCRdb table keeps only in-frame clones and is missing some. Here the sample spans some 55,000 clones, roughly 80% being singletons. The sequenced sample was PBMCs. Source of these receptors: a man aged 35-49 years in good health and CMV-seronegative.

The chain uses TRBV11-2 and TRBJ2-2, with D possibly being TRBD2 (7 bases). This CDR3 spans 15 amino acids. Germline values: CDR1 SGHAT, CDR2 FQNNGV. Trimming removed 5 bases from V and 5 bases from J, with 15 bases in between. The CDR3 sequence: CASSRGAQVTGELFF. CDR3 in DNA: TGTGCCAGCAGCCGGGGGGCGCAAGTGACCGGGGAGCTGTTTTTT. The entire variable domain, with the rest obtained from reference TRBV11-2 and TRBJ2-2, is as follows: EAGVAQSPRYKIIEKRQSVAFWCNPISGHATLYWYQQILGQGPKLLIQFQNNGVVDDSQLPKDRFSAERLKGVDSTLKIQPAKLEDSAVYLCASSRGAQVTGELFFGEGSRLTVL.

V and J are TRBV4-1 and TRBJ2-2; 8 nucleotides match TRBD1. The CDR3 runs to 18 residues. Germline assignment: CDR1 MGHRA and CDR2 YSYEKL. With 0 bases clipped from V and 0 bases from J, the junction kept 6 bases outside the gene matches. CDR3 nucleotide sequence: TGCGCCAGCAGCCAAGATTCGCAGGGGGCAGCGAACACCGGGGAGCTGTTTTTT. Encoded protein: CASSQDSQGAANTGELFF.

To note about this clone: Germline is not matched at one junction end, which may reflect a read error. The chain couples TRBV28 to TRBJ2-1; the match to TRBD1 covers 9 bases. The CDR3 is 15 amino acids. The germline CDR1 and CDR2 sequences are MDHEN and SYDVKM. The CDR3 region has the DNA TGTGCCATAACTAACACAGGGGGCGCCTATAATGAGCAGTTCTTC. Amino acid sequence: CAITNTGGAYNEQFF.

The chain recombines TRBV27 with TRBJ2-7; tentative D call: TRBD1 (5 bases). Trimming took 5 bases from V and 2 from J, leaving 19 bases between them. The CDR3 is 16 amino acids. Germline V lookup: CDR1 MNHEY, CDR2 SMNVEV (reference sequence). This CDR3 is CASSTRQRSRTYEQYF. In DNA form, the CDR3 reads TGTGCCAGCAGTACAAGACAGAGATCAAGGACCTACGAGCAGTACTTC.

Of note for this clone: Other DNA variants within this sample encode the same CDR3. The gene calls are TRBV6-5 and TRBJ1-2, with a weak D call TRBD1 (5 bases). CDR1 and CDR2 from the germline V gene are MNHEY and SVGAGI. This CDR3 has 14 amino acids. Trimming took 0 bases from V and 2 from J, leaving 7 bases between them. For the CDR3, the DNA is TGTGCCAGCAGTTACTCGGGGGGGAACTATGGCTACACCTTC. Translation gives CASSYSGGNYGYTF.